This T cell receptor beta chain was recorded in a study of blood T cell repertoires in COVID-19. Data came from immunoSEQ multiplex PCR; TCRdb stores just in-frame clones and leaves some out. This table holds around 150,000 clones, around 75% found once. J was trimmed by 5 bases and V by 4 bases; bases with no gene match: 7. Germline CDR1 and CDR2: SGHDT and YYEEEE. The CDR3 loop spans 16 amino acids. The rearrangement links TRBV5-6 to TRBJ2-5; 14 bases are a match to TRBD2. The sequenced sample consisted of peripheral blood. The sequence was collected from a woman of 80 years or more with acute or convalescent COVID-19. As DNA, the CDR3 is TGTGCCAGCAGCAAAAGACTAGCGGGGGGGCCGGAGACCCAGTACTTC. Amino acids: CASSKRLAGGPETQYF. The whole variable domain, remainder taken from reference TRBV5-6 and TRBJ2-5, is DAGVTQSPTHLIKTRGQQVTLRCSPKSGHDTVSWYQQALGQGPQFIFQYYEEEERQRGNFPDRFSGHQFPNYSSELNVNALLLGDSALYLCASSKRLAGGPETQYFGPGTRLLVL.